This is a list of T cell receptor beta chains from one sample in a study of molecular identifiers for immune sequencing clone quantification. TCRdb redid the calling of the PCR reads with MiXCR, one entry per CDR3 protein. The table lists under 350,000 distinct CDR3 sequences, 24% of them singletons, with about 0.74% in the top ten. The sequenced material came from naive CD8+ T cells from blood, with Jurkat cell RNA spiked in. The receptors derive from a human donor in good health. Some libraries in this study had Jurkat cell RNA spiked in. Both conserved end residues are part of each CDR3. The D gene is left open where the match is weak. Clone size appears in some rows only: once, few, many, or a class for an expanded clone.

many	TRBJ2-3	NA	15	TRBV7-2	TGTGCCAGCAGCTTAGTTGGCGGAAGCACAGATACGCAGTATTTT	CASSLVGGSTDTQYF
few	TRBJ2-1	NA	12	TRBV19	TGTGCCAGTAAGAAGGGGTACAATGAGCAGTTCTTC	CASKKGYNEQFF
few	TRBJ1-5	TRBD1	12	TRBV20-1	TGCAGCGGACAGGGGGTCGAGCAGCCCCAGCATTTT	CSGQGVEQPQHF
NA	TRBJ1-6	NA	14	TRBV30	TGTGCCTGGAGTCCTGGACCGAGTAATTCACCCCTCCACTTT	CAWSPGPSNSPLHF
many	TRBJ2-2	NA	13	TRBV29-1	TGCAGCGTTGAAGAGGAGAACACCGGGGAGCTGTTTTTT	CSVEEENTGELFF
few	TRBJ2-5	NA	15	TRBV27	TGTGCCAGCAGAACGGTCGGACAGTACCAAGAGACCCAGTACTTC	CASRTVGQYQETQYF
few	TRBJ2-7	NA	14	TRBV7-8	TGTGCCAGCGCGGATAAGACCAGGGGTCACGAGCAGTACTTC	CASADKTRGHEQYF
few	TRBJ1-4	TRBD1	15	TRBV19	TGTGCCAGTAAGGACAGGGACACAACTAATGAAAAACTGTTTTTT	CASKDRDTTNEKLFF
many	TRBJ2-3	NA	11	TRBV30	TGTGCCTGTACTCCGGGTGATACGCAGTATTTT	CACTPGDTQYF
NA	TRBJ2-5	NA	16	TRBV30	TGTGCCTGGAGTTCACGGATGGGGTGGCAGAGAGAGACCCAGTACTTC	CAWSSRMGWQRETQYF
NA	TRBJ2-3	NA	15	TRBV4-1	TGCGCCAGCAGCCATGATGGACGGGGCACAGATACGCAGTATTTT	CASSHDGRGTDTQYF
few	TRBJ2-7	NA	13	TRBV20-1	TGCAGTGCTAGAGACGTAAGTAGCTACGAGCAGTACTTC	CSARDVSSYEQYF
few	TRBJ2-7	NA	13	TRBV27	TGTGCCAGCAGTTTACGAGGGGGGTTCGAGCAGTACTTC	CASSLRGGFEQYF
NA	TRBJ2-2	TRBD1	19	TRBV4-3	TGCGCCAGCAGCCAATTAATCGGACAGGGGGATCGTGAGGCCGGGGAGCTGTTTTTT	CASSQLIGQGDREAGELFF
NA	TRBJ2-7	TRBD2	14	TRBV9	TGTGCCAGCAGCGCCCGACTAGCGGACTACGAGCAGTACTTC	CASSARLADYEQYF
NA	TRBJ1-6	TRBD1	16	TRBV11-2	TGTGCCAGCAGCTTCACAGGGGGACCCTATAATTCACCCCTCCACTTT	CASSFTGGPYNSPLHF
NA	TRBJ2-3	NA	15	TRBV7-6	TGTGCCAGCAGCTTAGATTGGGCCACCACAGATACGCAGTATTTT	CASSLDWATTDTQYF
NA	TRBJ2-7	TRBD2	15	TRBV6-2/TRBV6-3	TGTGCCAGCATCCAGACTAGCGGGATATCCTACGAGCAGTACTTC	CASIQTSGISYEQYF
few	TRBJ2-6	TRBD1	19	TRBV9	TGTGCCAGCAGCCCGACCGGGACAGGGGTGTTGGCTGGGGCCAACGTCCTGACTTTC	CASSPTGTGVLAGANVLTF
many	TRBJ2-7	TRBD2	17	TRBV5-6	TGTGCCAGCAGCTTGGAAATGGGACTAGCGGCCCCCTACGAGCAGTACTTC	CASSLEMGLAAPYEQYF
NA	TRBJ2-7	NA	16	TRBV18	TGTGCCAGCTCACCACCGAAGGGACGAAGCTCCTACGAGCAGTACTTC	CASSPPKGRSSYEQYF
few	TRBJ2-7	NA	13	TRBV27	TGTGCCAGCAGTTTCGAGGGGTCCTACGAGCAGTACTTC	CASSFEGSYEQYF
few	TRBJ1-2	NA	15	TRBV7-6	TGTGCCAGCAGCTTAGATTTGGCGGGTAACTATGGCTACACCTTC	CASSLDLAGNYGYTF
many	TRBJ2-7	NA	13	TRBV4-1	TGCGCCAGCAGCCAAGTTAGGGGGAGTGATCAGTACTTC	CASSQVRGSDQYF
once	TRBJ1-1	NA	13	TRBV5-1	TGCGCCAGCAGCCCAGATGGGATTACTGAAGCACTCTTT	CASSPDGITEALF
few	TRBJ2-5	TRBD1	15	TRBV25-1	TGTGCCAGCAGTAAAACAGGGGCCTCCTTTTCTCCCCAGTACTTC	CASSKTGASFSPQYF
NA	TRBJ1-1	NA	13	TRBV19	TGTGCCAGTAGTATTGCTATCAGCAGTGAAGCTTTCTTT	CASSIAISSEAFF
few	TRBJ1-5	NA	12	TRBV12-3/TRBV12-4	TGTGCCAGCACGCAGTTAAATCAGCCCCAGCATTTT	CASTQLNQPQHF
many	TRBJ1-2	NA	13	TRBV30	TGTGCCTGGAGTGAGGGGGCTAACTATGGCTACACCTTC	CAWSEGANYGYTF
NA	TRBJ2-7	NA	14	TRBV18	TGTGCCAGCTCTAACCCTATACAGGGTGACGAGCGGTACTTC	CASSNPIQGDERYF
few	TRBJ2-3	TRBD2	15	TRBV7-9	TGTGCCAGCAGCTTAGGTGCGGGAGCGGAAGATACGCAGTATTTT	CASSLGAGAEDTQYF
few	TRBJ2-7	NA	14	TRBV6-5	TGTGCCAGCAGTTACTCCAGGGGTAGTGGCGAGCAGTACTTC	CASSYSRGSGEQYF
few	TRBJ2-7	TRBD1	17	TRBV6-2/TRBV6-3	TGTGCCAGCAGTTACTCAGATGTTGGGACAGGGGACTACGAGCAGTACTTC	CASSYSDVGTGDYEQYF
NA	TRBJ2-7	TRBD1	13	TRBV3-1	TGTGCCAGCAGCGGGCGGACAGGGACCGAGCAGTACTTC	CASSGRTGTEQYF
few	TRBJ2-3	NA	14	TRBV20-1	TGCAGTGCTAGAGACGGGAACAGTGTAGATACGCAGTATTTT	CSARDGNSVDTQYF
many	TRBJ1-5	TRBD1	15	TRBV5-6	TGTGCCAGCAGCTTGGCCGGGGACAGACATCAGCCCCAGCATTTT	CASSLAGDRHQPQHF
many	TRBJ1-5	NA	16	TRBV24-1	TGTGCCACCAGTGAGTCTGCCATATCTTGGAATCAGCCCCAGCATTTT	CATSESAISWNQPQHF
many	TRBJ1-2	NA	11	TRBV30	TGTGCCTGGAGTGAAGAGGATGGCTACACCTTC	CAWSEEDGYTF
NA	TRBJ1-4	NA	15	TRBV28	TGTGCCAGCAGTTTTTTAAGGATGTCTAATGAAAAACTGTTTTTT	CASSFLRMSNEKLFF
many	TRBJ2-5	NA	11	TRBV15	TGTGCCACCAACGCGGGGGAGACCCAGTACTTC	CATNAGETQYF